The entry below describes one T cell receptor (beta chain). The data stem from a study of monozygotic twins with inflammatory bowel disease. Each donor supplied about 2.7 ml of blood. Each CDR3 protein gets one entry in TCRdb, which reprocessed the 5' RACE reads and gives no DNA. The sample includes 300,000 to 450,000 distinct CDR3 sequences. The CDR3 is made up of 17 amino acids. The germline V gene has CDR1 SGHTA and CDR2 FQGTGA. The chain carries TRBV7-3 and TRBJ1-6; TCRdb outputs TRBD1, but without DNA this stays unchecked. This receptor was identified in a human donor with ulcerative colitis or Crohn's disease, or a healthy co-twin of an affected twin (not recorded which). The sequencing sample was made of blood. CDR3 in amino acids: CASSLSPTGGATSPLHF.